A single sample is the source of the 25 T cell receptor beta chains below, sequenced in a study of shared clonotypes between healthy human individuals. Using immunoSEQ multiplex PCR, the repertoire was profiled, and TCRdb retains in-frame clones only, with some absent. The data hold over a million clones, with about 70% observed a single time. Material for sequencing was memory CD4+ T cells sorted from blood. The subset: CD45RA-negative fraction. Every receptor here comes from a man aged 18 to 29 in good health.

This clone has a handful of counts. The chain uses TRBV6-1 and TRBJ1-1; 7 nucleotides agree with TRBD1. The CDR3 runs 13 residues. After removal of 6 bases from V and 0 bases from J, the junction contained 1 base not matched to a gene. Germline CDR1 is MNHNS and CDR2 is SASEGT. Here the CDR3 reads CASRTGMNTEAFF. As DNA, the CDR3 is TGTGCCAGCAGGACAGGGATGAACACTGAAGCTTTCTTT.

Notes on this clone: This sequence is one base from a far larger clone and is likely a read error. This sequence joins TRBV5-1 and TRBJ2-2, with a tentative D call TRBD1 (5 bases). This CDR3 spans 13 amino acids. Germline values: CDR1 SGHRS, CDR2 YFSETQ. Trimming took 4 bases from V and 10 from J, leaving 14 bases between them. CDR3 sequence reads: CASSTNRTPELFF. The CDR3 region has the DNA TGCGCCAGCAGCACCAACAGGACCCCGGAGCTGTTTTTT.

The rearrangement uses TRBV19 and TRBJ2-2; no firm D call. The CDR3 runs 16 residues. CDR1 is LNHDA and CDR2 is SQIVND in the germline V gene (reference sequence). The V end was cut by 5 bases, the J end by 0 bases, with 13 bases between. The CDR3 DNA is TGTGCCAGTAGTCGTGCCGACTTCGCGAACACCGGGGAGCTGTTTTTT. Translating it yields CASSRADFANTGELFF.

The chain carries TRBV19 and TRBJ2-5; tentatively, D is TRBD1 or TRBD2 (5 bases each). CDR1 LNHDA and CDR2 SQIVND come from the germline V gene (reference sequence). Trimming stripped 4 bases from V and 5 bases from J, with 8 bases between. This CDR3 is built from 12 residues. In nucleotides, the CDR3 is TGTGCCAGTAGTAGGGACCCTGAGACCCAGTACTTC. Protein sequence: CASSRDPETQYF.

The chain is built from TRBV19 and TRBJ2-5; TRBD2 agrees at 9 bases. Germline V gene sequence: CDR1 LNHDA, CDR2 SQIVND (reference sequence). The CDR3 length is 15 residues. J was trimmed by 5 bases and V by 9 bases; bases with no gene match: 13. The CDR3 is CASKASSGTQETQYF. The CDR3 region has the DNA TGTGCCAGCAAAGCATCTAGCGGGACGCAGGAGACCCAGTACTTC.

V usage is TRBV30 and J usage is TRBJ2-7, with D uncertain. Trimming stripped 6 bases from V and 4 bases from J, with 22 bases between. This CDR3 region has 15 residues. Germline loops: CDR1 GTSNPN, CDR2 SVGIG (reference sequence). CDR3 loop: CACTEMGRQAYEQYF. The CDR3 nucleotides are TGTGCCTGTACCGAAATGGGCAGGCAGGCTTACGAGCAGTACTTC.

Note on this clone: Other DNA sequences from this sample encode an identical CDR3 as well. The rearrangement joins TRBV2 to TRBJ2-5; tentative D call: TRBD2 (5 bases). The V end lost 6 bases, the J end lost 5 bases, and 7 bases lay between the germline ends. Germline CDR1 is SNHLY and CDR2 is FYNNEI. The CDR3 is made up of 11 amino acids. CDR3 nucleotides: TGTGCCAGCAGCTTAGCGGAGACCCAGTACTTC. The encoded protein is CASSLAETQYF.

This clone was seen only a few times. The chain is built from TRBV30 and TRBJ1-1; D is unresolved. Germline V gene data show CDR1 as GTSNPN and CDR2 as SVGIG (reference sequence). The CDR3 runs 11 residues. Trimming left V 0 bases short and J 8 bases short, with 7 bases between. CDR3 loop: CAWSVREEAFF. The DNA of the CDR3 is TGTGCCTGGAGTGTAAGAGAGGAAGCTTTCTTT.

About this clone: Other nucleotide sequences from this sample produce the same CDR3. This rearrangement joins TRBV7-9 to TRBJ1-4; D is uncertain. CDR1 and CDR2 (germline): SEHNR, FQNEAQ (reference sequence). CDR3 length: 15 residues. V dropped 2 bases and J dropped 4 bases, with 11 bases sitting between them. CDR3 bases: TGTGCCAGCAGCTTACGTCTACAGAATAATGAAAAACTGTTTTTT. It yields the protein CASSLRLQNNEKLFF.

The chain has TRBV29-1 and TRBJ1-2; the match to TRBD1 covers 9 bases. V gave up 4 bases and J gave up 7 bases; unmatched junction bases: 7. Per germline, CDR1 SQVTM and CDR2 ANQGSEA. The CDR3 extends over 13 amino acids. In DNA form, the CDR3 reads TGCAGCGTTGTCGGGACAGGGTTCTCTGGCTACACCTTC. Encoded protein: CSVVGTGFSGYTF.

The gene calls are TRBV21-1 and TRBJ2-4; the D call in the table, TRBD2, was not verified against the DNA. TRBV21-1 has pseudogene status. The CDR3 totals 17 residues. CDR3 region: CASSKEWGRLAKNIQYF. The CDR3 nucleotides read TGTGCCAGCAGCAAAGAGTGGGGGAGGCTAGCCAAAAACATTCAGTACTTC.

In nucleotides, the CDR3 is TGTGCCAGCAGCAAAGAAGGGGTAAGGGCCCAAGAGACCCAGTACTTC. It translates to CASSKEGVRAQETQYF. The chain carries TRBV21-1 and TRBJ2-5; the table's D call of TRBD1 was not tested on the DNA. TRBV21-1 is a pseudogene. The CDR3 loop spans 16 amino acids.

This clone was observed a handful of times. The chain couples TRBV7-9 to TRBJ1-1; D not certain. There are 12 residues in the CDR3. V was clipped by 4 bases and J by 4 bases, with 7 bases between them. Germline CDR1 is SEHNR and CDR2 is FQNEAQ (reference sequence). This CDR3 reads CASSSRGTEAFF. CDR3 nucleotides: TGTGCCAGCAGCTCGCGCGGCACTGAAGCTTTCTTT. Combining the CDR3 with reference TRBV7-9 and TRBJ1-1 gives the whole variable domain DTGVSQNPRHKITKRGQNVTFRCDPISEHNRLYWYRQTLGQGPEFLTYFQNEAQLEKSRLLSDRFSAERPKGSFSTLEIQRTEQGDSAMYLCASSSRGTEAFFGQGTRLTVV.

Points on this clone: Other DNA sequences in this specimen translate into the identical CDR3. CDR3 residues: CASSSQGAGTEAFF. The CDR3 coding sequence is TGTGCCAGCAGTTCCCAGGGGGCAGGCACTGAAGCTTTCTTT. The J gene is TRBJ1-1, the V gene TRBV11-2; TRBD1 matches at 8 bases. Germline CDR1 reads SGHAT; CDR2 reads FQNNGV. Trimming at V came to 6 bases and at J to 4 bases, leaving 7 bases not matched to a gene. CDR3 length: 14 residues.

The chain has TRBV4-3 and TRBJ2-7; 10 nucleotides match TRBD1. Trimming removed 0 bases from V and 4 bases from J; junction bases left unmatched: 6. Germline CDR1 is LGHNA and CDR2 is YSLEER. The CDR3 runs 16 residues. CDR3: CASSQDRQGAYYEQYF. The CDR3 nucleotides read TGCGCCAGCAGCCAAGACCGACAGGGGGCATATTACGAGCAGTACTTC.

The DNA of the CDR3 is TGTGCCTGGAGTCTAGGGTCTTCGGCCTCGGTCCAAGAGACCCAGTACTTC. Amino acid sequence: CAWSLGSSASVQETQYF. The gene calls are TRBV30 and TRBJ2-5; D not certain. Deletions cut 2 bases from V and 1 base from J, with 20 bases between. The CDR3 runs to 17 residues. Germline V lookup: CDR1 GTSNPN, CDR2 SVGIG (reference sequence). Full variable domain (rest looked up from reference TRBV30 and TRBJ2-5): SQTIHQWPATLVQPVGSPLSLECTVEGTSNPNLYWYRQAAGRGLQLLFYSVGIGQISSEVPQNLSASRPQDRQFILSSKKLLLSDSGFYLCAWSLGSSASVQETQYFGPGTRLLVL.

The V gene is TRBV14, the J gene TRBJ2-4; either TRBD1 or TRBD2 may supply D (5 bases each). CDR1 SGHDN and CDR2 FVKESK come from the germline V gene. Between the trimmed V and J ends, which lost 3 bases and 8 bases, there was a span of 8 bases. CDR3 length: 12 amino acids. CDR3 coding DNA: TGTGCCAGCAGCCAGGGGGTAGACATTCAGTACTTC. This encodes CASSQGVDIQYF. Variable domain in full (rest from reference TRBV14 and TRBJ2-4): EAGVTQFPSHSVIEKGQTVTLRCDPISGHDNLYWYRRVMGKEIKFLLHFVKESKQDESGMPNNRFLAERTGGTYSTLKVQPAELEDSGVYFCASSQGVDIQYFGAGTRLSVL.

This clone was counted a single time. Written as DNA, the CDR3 is TGTGCCAGCAGCTTGAGACGGGGTACTAGCACAGATACGCAGTATTTT. This codes for CASSLRRGTSTDTQYF. The chain combines TRBV7-9 with TRBJ2-3; D is possibly TRBD2 (5 bases). This CDR3 region has 16 residues. The V gene's germline CDR1 is SEHNR and CDR2 FQNEAQ (reference sequence). The V and J ends lost 3 bases and 0 bases respectively, with 13 bases between them. Variable domain in full (rest from reference TRBV7-9 and TRBJ2-3): DTGVSQNPRHKITKRGQNVTFRCDPISEHNRLYWYRQTLGQGPEFLTYFQNEAQLEKSRLLSDRFSAERPKGSFSTLEIQRTEQGDSAMYLCASSLRRGTSTDTQYFGPGTRLTVL.

This clone has only a few counts. V gene TRBV28 combines with J gene TRBJ1-4; D is perhaps TRBD1 (5 bases). Germline V lookup: CDR1 MDHEN, CDR2 SYDVKM. This CDR3 is 16 amino acids long. The V gene lost 4 bases and the J gene lost 1 base, with 13 bases spanning the gap. CDR3 in amino acids: CASSSAGTLTNEKLFF. DNA of the CDR3: TGTGCCAGCAGTTCGGCAGGGACTCTAACTAATGAAAAACTGTTTTTT.

This clone was seen only a few times. The V call is TRBV10-2, the J call TRBJ1-6; D unclear. CDR1 WSHSY and CDR2 SAAADI come from the germline V gene. The CDR3 extends over 13 amino acids. Trimming removed 7 bases at V and 4 bases at J, with 8 bases between. CDR3 loop: CASTDAYNSPLHF. CDR3 DNA: TGCGCCAGCACGGACGCTTATAATTCACCCCTCCACTTT.

The V and J genes are TRBV19 and TRBJ1-6; 8 positions agree with TRBD1. V was pared by 4 bases and J by 12 bases, with 8 bases of the junction left unmatched. Per the germline V gene, CDR1 is LNHDA and CDR2 is SQIVND (reference sequence). The CDR3 totals 14 residues. CDR3 in DNA: TGTGCCAGTAGTACCCCCGGACAGGGCCAACCCCTCCACTTT. Translated: CASSTPGQGQPLHF.

V gene TRBV11-3 combines with J gene TRBJ1-1; TRBD1 matches at 9 bases. J gave up 2 bases and V 3 bases, and 1 base lay outside the gene matches. Per germline, CDR1 SGHNT and CDR2 YENEEA. The CDR3 has 14 amino acids. In DNA form, the CDR3 reads TGTGCCAGCAGCTTGACAGGGGGAAACACTGAAGCTTTCTTT. Translated: CASSLTGGNTEAFF.

The chain joins TRBV5-6 to TRBJ1-1; D not resolved. Germline V gene lookup returns CDR1 SGHDT and CDR2 YYEEEE. V was clipped by 0 bases and J by 2 bases, with 8 bases between them. CDR3 length: 14 residues. CDR3 DNA: TGTGCCAGCAGCTTGGTCCAGGCCAACACTGAAGCTTTCTTT. This gives the protein CASSLVQANTEAFF. Using reference TRBV5-6 and TRBJ1-1 for the parts outside the CDR3, the full variable domain is DAGVTQSPTHLIKTRGQQVTLRCSPKSGHDTVSWYQQALGQGPQFIFQYYEEEERQRGNFPDRFSGHQFPNYSSELNVNALLLGDSALYLCASSLVQANTEAFFGQGTRLTVV.

The chain carries TRBV7-9 and TRBJ2-5, with D possibly being TRBD2 (6 bases). Trimming pared 1 base from V and 9 bases from J, leaving 15 bases between. Germline V gene sequence: CDR1 SEHNR, CDR2 FQNEAQ (reference sequence). The CDR3 has 14 residues. DNA of the CDR3: TGTGCCAGCAGCTTAGAAAGCGGAGGGCGGTCCCAGTACTTC. Its translation: CASSLESGGRSQYF. The full variable domain, completed using reference TRBV7-9 and TRBJ2-5, is DTGVSQNPRHKITKRGQNVTFRCDPISEHNRLYWYRQTLGQGPEFLTYFQNEAQLEKSRLLSDRFSAERPKGSFSTLEIQRTEQGDSAMYLCASSLESGGRSQYFGPGTRLLVL.

The chain employs TRBV5-6 and TRBJ2-4; D is possibly TRBD2 (6 bases). The CDR3 length is 15 residues. The germline V gene encodes CDR1 SGHDT and CDR2 YYEEEE. Between the trimmed V and J ends, which lost 3 bases and 0 bases, there was a span of 10 bases. Here the CDR3 DNA reads TGTGCCAGCAGCTACCGCGGGACAGCCAAAAACATTCAGTACTTC. It encodes CASSYRGTAKNIQYF. Supplemented by reference TRBV5-6 and TRBJ2-4, the full variable domain reads DAGVTQSPTHLIKTRGQQVTLRCSPKSGHDTVSWYQQALGQGPQFIFQYYEEEERQRGNFPDRFSGHQFPNYSSELNVNALLLGDSALYLCASSYRGTAKNIQYFGAGTRLSVL.